Listed below are T cell receptor beta chains from one sample, sequenced in a study of OX40 agonist ivuxolimab in advanced cancers. TCRdb's copy holds only in-frame clones and misses some; the assay was immunoSEQ multiplex PCR. This sample has more than 75,000 clones, with approximately 89% found just once. Material: CD4+ or CD8+ T cells sorted from blood, obtained in a trial of the OX40 agonist ivuxolimab. Receptors originate from an adult with an advanced solid tumor such as melanoma, head and neck, liver or kidney cancer. CDR3s leave out the opening cysteine and the closing phenylalanine or tryptophan.

j_call,v_call,cdr3_aa
TRBJ1-2,TRBV9,ASSVAAGVMGGYT
TRBJ2-7,TRBV7-8,ASSPNSGLKDEQY
TRBJ1-2,TRBV27,ASSLGGTVNYGYT
TRBJ2-5,TRBV30,AWSSGQGAGTQY
TRBJ1-3,TRBV7-9,ASSLSSGLQATGNTIY
TRBJ2-7,TRBV28,ASSFASGFYEQY
TRBJ2-5,TRBV7-2,ASSLVASSEETQY
TRBJ1-2,TRBV30,AWNTGGADGYT
TRBJ1-1,TRBV7-9,ASSTGQVHTEAF
TRBJ1-1,TRBV4-3,ASSQDLGAGRRAF
TRBJ2-5,TRBV29-1,SVDWQKETQY
TRBJ2-7,TRBV5-4,ASSLWGGGSYEQY